This T cell receptor beta chain stems from a study of vaccination effects on CD4 cells after COVID-19. Before any sequencing was done, the ViraFEST assay used viral peptide pools to expand antigen-specific CD4+ T cells. After about 10 days in culture, the CD4+ T cells were isolated. Every participant took two doses of the BNT162b2 or mRNA-1273 vaccine. Vaccinated recipients, who were negative for nucleocapsid antibodies, had no history of SARS-CoV-2 infection. The authors replaced half the medium with IL-2 medium on days 3 and 7. Trimming shortened V by 0 bases and J by 3 bases, and 13 bases separated the two germline ends. In germline, CDR1 is SGDLS, CDR2 YYNGEE. This CDR3 region has 16 residues. In this sample, this clone turned up once. What it binds is unknown. The data were produced by immunoSEQ multiplex PCR, yet TCRdb's version contains in-frame clones alone and is incomplete. The sample gives under 80,000 clones, about 80% of which show up once; about 0.91% is in the top ten.

General observations from the study: From healthy vaccinees, only 1 of 255 vaccine-induced clones also reacted to common cold coronaviruses. Late in the post-vaccination period, infection-induced and vaccine-induced clones underwent marked clonal contraction.

The chain employs TRBV9 and TRBJ1-5; D gene ambiguous. This clonotype was obtained from a human donor who received a COVID-19 vaccine. The source material was CD4+ T cells from PBMCs cultured with HCoV-OC43 spike peptides, sampled after COVID-19 vaccination. This sample's subset: HCoV-OC43 spike overlapping peptide pool stimulation. CDR3 residues: CASSVEGDGSNQPQHF. The CDR3 DNA is TGTGCCAGCAGCGTAGAAGGAGACGGATCCAATCAGCCCCAGCATTTT.